Listed below are T cell receptor beta chains from one sample, sequenced in a study of T cells in Graves' hyperthyroidism and ophthalmopathy. TCRdb called the multiplex PCR reads again in MiXCR, with one record for every CDR3 protein. Among 450,000 to 650,000 distinct CDR3 sequences listed, around 20% were seen once. Source material: blood. Every receptor here comes from a man between 18 and 35 years old with Graves' hyperthyroidism. Each CDR3 is given with its conserved first and last residue. D genes are given only for firm matches. Not all rows give a size; the values are once, few, many and, for expanded clones, a class.

D: NA; length: 14; J: TRBJ1-1; V: TRBV29-1; size: NA; CDR3: CSVVFYRVFTEAFF; DNA: TGCAGCGTTGTATTTTATCGGGTGTTCACTGAAGCTTTCTTT
D: NA; length: 15; J: TRBJ1-2; V: TRBV6-2/TRBV6-3; size: many; CDR3: CASSYRGRYNYGYTF; DNA: TGTGCCAGCAGTTACAGAGGACGGTACAACTATGGCTACACCTTC
D: TRBD1; length: 16; J: TRBJ1-1; V: TRBV6-1; size: many; CDR3: CASSEGQGRPSTEAFF; DNA: TGTGCCAGCAGTGAGGGACAGGGGCGCCCGAGCACTGAAGCTTTCTTT
D: TRBD1; length: 15; J: TRBJ1-1; V: TRBV15; size: many; CDR3: CATSRDVDRATEAFF; DNA: TGTGCCACCAGCAGAGATGTTGACAGGGCAACTGAAGCTTTCTTT
D: TRBD1; length: 16; J: TRBJ1-1; V: TRBV6-1; size: many; CDR3: CASSTGIDRGNTEAFF; DNA: TGTGCCAGCAGTACGGGTATAGACAGGGGAAACACTGAAGCTTTCTTT
D: NA; length: 16; J: TRBJ2-7; V: TRBV7-6; size: many; CDR3: CASSRIPQGSGHEQYF; DNA: TGTGCCAGCAGCCGAATACCACAGGGATCAGGGCACGAGCAGTACTTC
D: TRBD1; length: 16; J: TRBJ1-2; V: TRBV12-3/TRBV12-4; size: NA; CDR3: CASSPPQGQGAYGYTF; DNA: TGTGCCAGCAGTCCACCCCAGGGACAGGGGGCCTATGGCTACACCTTC
D: TRBD1; length: 14; J: TRBJ1-1; V: TRBV11-3; size: many; CDR3: CASSTTGGFTEAFF; DNA: TGTGCCAGCAGCACCACAGGGGGCTTCACTGAAGCTTTCTTT
D: TRBD1; length: 15; J: TRBJ2-2; V: TRBV10-3; size: many; CDR3: CATNTGDGFTGELFF; DNA: TGTGCCACCAACACAGGGGACGGGTTTACCGGGGAGCTGTTTTTT
D: TRBD1; length: 14; J: TRBJ2-5; V: TRBV12-3/TRBV12-4; size: many; CDR3: CASSLGTGKETQYF; DNA: TGTGCCAGCAGTTTAGGGACAGGGAAAGAGACCCAGTACTTC
D: NA; length: 13; J: TRBJ1-1; V: TRBV6-1; size: NA; CDR3: CASSEEDGLEAFF; DNA: TGTGCCAGCAGTGAAGAGGACGGATTAGAGGCTTTCTTT
D: NA; length: 11; J: TRBJ2-7; V: TRBV20-1; size: few; CDR3: CSASLRGEQYF; DNA: TGCAGTGCTAGTCTCCGGGGCGAGCAGTACTTC
D: NA; length: 16; J: TRBJ1-1; V: TRBV12-3/TRBV12-4; size: many; CDR3: CASTAGLFQGNTEAFF; DNA: TGTGCCAGCACCGCGGGACTCTTTCAAGGGAACACTGAAGCTTTCTTT
D: NA; length: 16; J: TRBJ1-5; V: TRBV20-1; size: few; CDR3: CSARDTGLWSNQPQHF; DNA: TGCAGTGCTAGAGATACGGGGCTATGGAGCAATCAGCCCCAGCATTTT
D: TRBD1; length: 19; J: TRBJ1-2; V: TRBV2; size: many; CDR3: CASRGLVGTGGDRNYGYTF; DNA: TGTGCCAGCAGGGGCTTGGTGGGGACAGGGGGCGACCGAAACTATGGCTACACCTTC
D: TRBD1; length: 14; J: TRBJ1-1; V: TRBV10-3; size: many; CDR3: CAISDRVANTEAFF; DNA: TGTGCCATCAGCGACAGGGTGGCTAACACTGAAGCTTTCTTT
D: NA; length: 15; J: TRBJ1-5; V: TRBV12-3/TRBV12-4; size: many; CDR3: CASSSQGEVNQPQHF; DNA: TGTGCCAGCAGTTCACAGGGAGAGGTTAATCAGCCCCAGCATTTT
D: NA; length: 12; J: TRBJ2-7; V: TRBV18; size: few; CDR3: CASSAMGYEQYF; DNA: TGTGCCAGCTCTGCGATGGGTTACGAGCAGTACTTC
D: NA; length: 13; J: TRBJ1-2; V: TRBV28; size: many; CDR3: CASSFRGFYGYTF; DNA: TGTGCCAGCAGTTTCCGGGGTTTTTATGGCTACACCTTC
D: TRBD2; length: 15; J: TRBJ2-2; V: TRBV6-1; size: many; CDR3: CASSHGGAPTGELFF; DNA: TGTGCCAGCAGCCACGGGGGGGCCCCCACCGGGGAGCTGTTTTTT
D: NA; length: 14; J: TRBJ2-7; V: TRBV5-1; size: NA; CDR3: CASSSGDNNYEQYF; DNA: TGCGCCAGCAGCAGTGGGGACAACAACTACGAGCAGTACTTC
D: TRBD1; length: 15; J: TRBJ1-1; V: TRBV12-3/TRBV12-4; size: few; CDR3: CASSQTGTANTEAFF; DNA: TGTGCCAGCAGCCAAACCGGGACAGCGAACACTGAAGCTTTCTTT
D: TRBD1; length: 14; J: TRBJ2-7; V: TRBV7-2; size: many; CDR3: CVSSPGTGGYEQYF; DNA: TGTGTCAGCAGCCCAGGGACAGGGGGCTACGAGCAGTACTTC
D: NA; length: 15; J: TRBJ2-5; V: TRBV9; size: many; CDR3: CASSPFVGNQETQYF; DNA: TGTGCCAGCAGCCCGTTTGTGGGGAACCAAGAGACCCAGTACTTC
D: NA; length: 14; J: TRBJ2-2; V: TRBV19; size: many; CDR3: CASKGAANTGELFF; DNA: TGTGCCAGTAAAGGGGCCGCGAACACCGGGGAGCTGTTTTTT
D: NA; length: 16; J: TRBJ2-2; V: TRBV15; size: many; CDR3: CATSVRKGQNTGELFF; DNA: TGTGCCACCAGCGTTCGGAAGGGACAGAACACCGGGGAGCTGTTTTTT
D: NA; length: 15; J: TRBJ1-6; V: TRBV28; size: few; CDR3: CASSLLSGVVSPLHF; DNA: TGTGCCAGCAGTCTCTTATCGGGGGTCGTTTCACCCCTCCACTTT
D: NA; length: 14; J: TRBJ1-2; V: TRBV27; size: NA; CDR3: CASSLRGYGYGYTF; DNA: TGTGCCAGCAGTTTACGGGGGTACGGCTATGGCTACACCTTC
D: TRBD2; length: 15; J: TRBJ2-7; V: TRBV29-1; size: many; CDR3: CSVWGGLAGAYEQYF; DNA: TGCAGCGTTTGGGGAGGACTAGCGGGGGCCTACGAGCAGTACTTC
D: NA; length: 12; J: TRBJ2-2; V: TRBV6-1; size: many; CDR3: CASSDDTGELFF; DNA: TGTGCCAGCAGTGATGACACCGGGGAGCTGTTTTTT
D: NA; length: 15; J: TRBJ2-5; V: TRBV18; size: many; CDR3: CASSPGTAPQGTQYF; DNA: TGTGCCAGCTCACCTGGGACGGCCCCACAAGGGACCCAGTACTTC
D: NA; length: 14; J: TRBJ2-4; V: TRBV20-1; size: NA; CDR3: CSARVREAKNIQYF; DNA: TGCAGTGCTAGAGTGCGTGAAGCCAAAAACATTCAGTACTTC
D: NA; length: 14; J: TRBJ2-5; V: TRBV24-1; size: many; CDR3: CATSGMDGQETQYF; DNA: TGTGCCACCAGTGGTATGGACGGACAAGAGACCCAGTACTTC
D: NA; length: 15; J: TRBJ1-5; V: TRBV4-1; size: NA; CDR3: CASSQDQGVNQPQHF; DNA: TGCGCCAGCAGCCAAGATCAGGGAGTAAATCAGCCCCAGCATTTT
D: NA; length: 14; J: TRBJ2-3; V: TRBV12-3/TRBV12-4; size: few; CDR3: CASSLGWITDTQYF; DNA: TGTGCCAGCAGTTTAGGGTGGATCACAGATACGCAGTATTTT
D: NA; length: 14; J: TRBJ2-7; V: TRBV28; size: many; CDR3: CASSLTLGGDTHNF; DNA: TGTGCCAGCAGCCTAACCCTTGGTGGGGATACACATAACTTC
D: NA; length: 17; J: TRBJ2-5; V: TRBV2; size: NA; CDR3: CASRTGHPLPDQETQYF; DNA: TGTGCCAGCAGGACGGGACACCCACTACCGGACCAAGAGACCCAGTACTTC